Listed below are T cell receptor beta chains from one sample, sequenced in a study of T cell responses to AZD1222 COVID-19 vaccine. The assay was immunoSEQ multiplex PCR, and TCRdb's table has in-frame clones only and misses some. The table includes about 180,000 clones, approximately 86% detected once. The starting material was peripheral blood, obtained on day 0 of AZD1222 vaccination. Receptor source: an adult in good health. CDR3s include the opening cysteine and the closing phenylalanine or tryptophan. A D gene is named only where the DNA matches it firmly. The size field is filled for only some rows; it gives once, few, many or a size class.

once,TRBV10-3,TRBJ2-7,-,TGTGCCATCAGTGAGTCGAGTAGCGCCGTCTACGAGCAGTACTTC,CAISESSSAVYEQYF
-,TRBV19,TRBJ2-1,-,TGTGCCAGTAGTTTGAGGGTAAATGAGCAGTTCTTC,CASSLRVNEQFF
few,TRBV6-5,TRBJ1-3,-,TGTGCCAGCAGCATCACAGGAGCAGGAAACACCATATATTTT,CASSITGAGNTIYF
once,TRBV10-2,TRBJ2-7,TRBD2,TGCGCCAGCAGCCCACTAGCGGGCAGGGACGAGCAGTACTTC,CASSPLAGRDEQYF
-,TRBV6-6,TRBJ1-4,TRBD1,TGTGCCAGCAGTTACGGGGGGACAGGGGATGAAAAACTGTTTTTT,CASSYGGTGDEKLFF
-,TRBV7-8,TRBJ2-1,-,TGTGCCAGCAGCTTAGGCCTCAATGAGCAGTTCTTC,CASSLGLNEQFF
-,TRBV10-3,TRBJ2-1,-,TGTGCCATCAGTGAATCTGGGGGAGGCTACAATGAGCAGTTCTTC,CAISESGGGYNEQFF
-,TRBV6-5,TRBJ1-1,-,TGTGCCAGCTCCCAGGACCGGGGAAACACTGAAGCTTTCTTT,CASSQDRGNTEAFF
-,TRBV3-1/TRBV3-2,TRBJ2-7,-,TGTGCCAGCAGCCAATGGCGGAACTACGAGCAGTACTTC,CASSQWRNYEQYF
-,TRBV5-1,TRBJ2-7,TRBD2,TGCGCCAGCAACCGCGGGAGCGGTGACGAGCAGTACTTC,CASNRGSGDEQYF
few,TRBV7-8,TRBJ2-3,TRBD1,TGTGCCAGCAGCTTAGGACAGGGTATAAGAGTTACGCAGTATTTT,CASSLGQGIRVTQYF
-,TRBV6-1,TRBJ1-5,-,TGTGCCAGCAGTGAAGACGGCAGCCCTTATCAGCCCCAGCATTTT,CASSEDGSPYQPQHF
few,TRBV6-6,TRBJ2-1,-,TGTGCCAGCACCGATTTCAGGGGTTCCAATGAGCAGTTCTTC,CASTDFRGSNEQFF
-,TRBV7-6,TRBJ2-2,TRBD2,TGTGCCAGCAGCTTAGGGCCTAGCGGGAGAAGAAGCGGGGAGCTGTTTTTT,CASSLGPSGRRSGELFF
-,TRBV3-1/TRBV3-2,TRBJ1-6,-,TGTGCCAGCAGCCAACCCCATTCAGGGGTAAATTCACCCCTCCACTTT,CASSQPHSGVNSPLHF
-,TRBV6-5,TRBJ1-5,TRBD1,TGTGCCAGCAGTCCAGACAGGGGCAATCAGCCCCAGCATTTT,CASSPDRGNQPQHF
-,TRBV19,TRBJ2-5,-,TGTGCCAGTAGTATCGCGGGCGGATTCGAGACCCAGTACTTC,CASSIAGGFETQYF
-,TRBV6-6,TRBJ2-7,-,TGTGCCAGCGGAACCGCCCGGGGTCTGGCTGGCGAGCAGTACTTC,CASGTARGLAGEQYF
-,TRBV3-1/TRBV3-2,TRBJ1-4,-,TGTGCCAGCAGCCCCTCGAGGGCTAACGAAAAACTGTTTTTT,CASSPSRANEKLFF
once,TRBV3-1/TRBV3-2,TRBJ2-5,TRBD1,TGTGCCAGCAGCCAAGATTATGGGACAGGGGGGTTTGAGACCCAGTACTTC,CASSQDYGTGGFETQYF
-,TRBV5-4,TRBJ2-1,TRBD1,TGTGCCAGCAGCTTCGACAGGGCCCCCTACAATGAGCAGTTCTTC,CASSFDRAPYNEQFF
-,TRBV19,TRBJ1-5,-,TGTGCCAGTAGTGCGTTGGGGGCGGGTCAGCCCCAGCATTTT,CASSALGAGQPQHF
few,TRBV29-1,TRBJ2-7,TRBD1,TGCAGCGTTAAGGACAGGGCCTACGAGCAGTACTTC,CSVKDRAYEQYF
-,TRBV24-1,TRBJ2-5,-,TGTGCCACCAGTGATACCGGGACCGGGGAGACCCAGTACTTC,CATSDTGTGETQYF
once,TRBV7-2,TRBJ2-5,-,TGTGCCAGCCTCCTTAGCGGCTACCAAGAGACCCAGTACTTC,CASLLSGYQETQYF
once,TRBV11-2,TRBJ1-2,-,TGTGCCAGCAGGGGAACAGGGACGGGCTATGGCTACACCTTC,CASRGTGTGYGYTF
-,TRBV18,TRBJ2-1,-,TGTGCCAGCTCACCACCTGGATTATACAATGAGCAGTTCTTC,CASSPPGLYNEQFF
-,TRBV6-1,TRBJ1-5,-,TGTGCCAGCAGTGAGCGAGTTGGGCCCCAGCATTTT,CASSERVGPQHF
once,TRBV21-1,TRBJ2-7,-,TGTGCCAGCCAGTTAGCAGAGCTACCTTACGAGCAGTACTTC,CASQLAELPYEQYF
few,TRBV3-1/TRBV3-2,TRBJ2-1,TRBD2,TGTGCCAGCAGCCAAGAGAGGACTAGCGGGAACTACAATGAGCAGTTCTTC,CASSQERTSGNYNEQFF
-,TRBV5-5,TRBJ2-3,TRBD2,TGTGCCAGCAGCTTGGTTGGCGGGAGGCCCACAGATACGCAGTATTTT,CASSLVGGRPTDTQYF
-,TRBV12-5,TRBJ1-1,TRBD1,TGTGCTAGTGGTTCCCCCCGGACAGGGGGCCTGAACACTGAAGCTTTCTTT,CASGSPRTGGLNTEAFF
-,TRBV28,TRBJ1-2,-,TGTGCCAGCAGTTTTGGGTGGCGTGGCTACACCTTC,CASSFGWRGYTF
-,TRBV5-6,TRBJ1-2,TRBD1,TGTGCCAGCAGCCTGGGACAGGGGAACTATGGCTACACCTTC,CASSLGQGNYGYTF
-,TRBV11-2,TRBJ1-1,-,TGTGCCAGCAGCTCACAGCCAACGAACACTGAAGCTTTCTTT,CASSSQPTNTEAFF
-,TRBV19,TRBJ1-3,-,TGTGCCAGTAGTAGAGGGACGTTCGGAAACACCATATATTTT,CASSRGTFGNTIYF
-,TRBV6-5,TRBJ2-3,TRBD1,TGTGCCAGCAGTTTCAGGGGGCGGGATACGCAGTATTTT,CASSFRGRDTQYF
-,TRBV7-2,TRBJ2-7,TRBD2,TGTGCCAGCAGCTCAACGCCACTAGCGGGAGTAGGTGAGCAGTACTTC,CASSSTPLAGVGEQYF